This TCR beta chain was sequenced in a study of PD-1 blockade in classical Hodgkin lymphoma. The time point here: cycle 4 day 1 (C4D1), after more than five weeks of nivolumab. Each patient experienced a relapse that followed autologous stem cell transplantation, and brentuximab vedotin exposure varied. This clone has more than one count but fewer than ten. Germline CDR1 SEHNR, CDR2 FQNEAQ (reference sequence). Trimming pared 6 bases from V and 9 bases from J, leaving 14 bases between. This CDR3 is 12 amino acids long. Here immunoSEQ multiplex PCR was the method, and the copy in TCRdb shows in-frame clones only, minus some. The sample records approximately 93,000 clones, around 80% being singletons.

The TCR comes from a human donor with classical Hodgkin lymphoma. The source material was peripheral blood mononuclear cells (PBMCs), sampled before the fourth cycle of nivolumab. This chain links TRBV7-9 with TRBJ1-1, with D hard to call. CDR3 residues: CASSLSGVQAFF. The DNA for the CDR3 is TGTGCCAGCAGTCTCAGCGGGGTCCAAGCTTTCTTT.